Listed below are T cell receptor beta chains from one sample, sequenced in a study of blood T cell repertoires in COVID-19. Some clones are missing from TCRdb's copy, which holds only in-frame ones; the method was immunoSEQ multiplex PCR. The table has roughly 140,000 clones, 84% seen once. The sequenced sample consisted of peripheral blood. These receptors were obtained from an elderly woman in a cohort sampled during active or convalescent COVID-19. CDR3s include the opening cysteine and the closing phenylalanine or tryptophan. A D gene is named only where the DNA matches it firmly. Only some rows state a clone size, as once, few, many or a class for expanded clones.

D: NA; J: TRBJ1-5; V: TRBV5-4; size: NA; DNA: TGTGCCAGCAGCCATGGGGGGGCGCCGCATCAGCCCCAGCATTTT; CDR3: CASSHGGAPHQPQHF
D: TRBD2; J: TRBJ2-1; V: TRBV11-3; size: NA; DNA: TGTGCCAGCAGCCGGACTAGCGTCGGTGAGCAGTTCTTC; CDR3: CASSRTSVGEQFF
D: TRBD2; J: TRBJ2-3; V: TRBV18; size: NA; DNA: TGTGCCAGCTCCTTCGGGGGGGGCACAGATACGCAGTATTTT; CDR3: CASSFGGGTDTQYF
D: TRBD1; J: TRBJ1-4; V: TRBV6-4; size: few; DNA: TGTGCCAGCAGTGACTTGGGGACAGGGGGTAAAAATGAAAAACTGTTTTTT; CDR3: CASSDLGTGGKNEKLFF
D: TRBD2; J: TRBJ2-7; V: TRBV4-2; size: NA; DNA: TGTGCCAGCAGCCCGGGTAGCGGGGGCTCCTACGAGCAGTACTTC; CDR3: CASSPGSGGSYEQYF
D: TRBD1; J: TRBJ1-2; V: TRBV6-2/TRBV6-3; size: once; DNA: TGTGCCAGCAGTTACTCGTCCAGGGGGTATGGCTACACCTTC; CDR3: CASSYSSRGYGYTF
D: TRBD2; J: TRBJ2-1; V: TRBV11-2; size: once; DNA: TGTGCCAGCAGCCACGAGACTAGCTCCTCCTACAATGAGCAGTTCTTC; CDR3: CASSHETSSSYNEQFF
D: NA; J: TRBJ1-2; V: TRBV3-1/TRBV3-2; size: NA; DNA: TGTGCCAGCAGCCCAGAGCAGGCAGGGGGCTACACCTTC; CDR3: CASSPEQAGGYTF
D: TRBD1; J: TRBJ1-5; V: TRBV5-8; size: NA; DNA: TGTGCCAGCAGCTTGGATTTCAGTGGGACAGGGAATCAGCCCCAGCATTTT; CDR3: CASSLDFSGTGNQPQHF
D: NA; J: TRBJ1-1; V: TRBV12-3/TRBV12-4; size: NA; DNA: TGTGCCAGCAGTTCGGGGTACACTGAAGCTTTCTTT; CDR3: CASSSGYTEAFF
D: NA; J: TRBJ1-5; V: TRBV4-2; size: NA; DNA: TGTGCCAGCAGCCCTCTGGGGGGGACTAGCAATCAGCCCCAGCATTTT; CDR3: CASSPLGGTSNQPQHF
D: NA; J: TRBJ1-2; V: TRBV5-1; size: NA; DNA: TGCGCCAGCAGGGGGCGCGAATTCCCCTATGGCTACACCTTC; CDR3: CASRGREFPYGYTF
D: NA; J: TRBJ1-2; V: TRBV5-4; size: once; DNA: TGTGCCAGCAGCTTAGGCGTTGAGCAGGGTCATGGCTACACCTTC; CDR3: CASSLGVEQGHGYTF
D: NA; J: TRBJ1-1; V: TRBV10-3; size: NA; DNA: TGTGCCATCAGTCAGGGGTTCCACACTGAAGCTTTCTTT; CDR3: CAISQGFHTEAFF
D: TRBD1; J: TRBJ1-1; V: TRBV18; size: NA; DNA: TGTGCCAGCTCACCAAACCCGACAGGGAAAGGGAACACTGAAGCTTTCTTT; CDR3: CASSPNPTGKGNTEAFF
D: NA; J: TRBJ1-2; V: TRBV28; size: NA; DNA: TGTGCCAGCAGTCAGCTAGTAACAAACTATGGCTACACCTTC; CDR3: CASSQLVTNYGYTF
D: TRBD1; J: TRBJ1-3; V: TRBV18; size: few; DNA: TGTGCCAGCTCACCAGTTGAGGGGGCGGCAAACACCATATATTTT; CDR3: CASSPVEGAANTIYF
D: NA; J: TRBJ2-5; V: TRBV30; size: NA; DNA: TGTGCCTGGAGCGTACAGGGTCGGCCCCAGTACTTC; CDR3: CAWSVQGRPQYF
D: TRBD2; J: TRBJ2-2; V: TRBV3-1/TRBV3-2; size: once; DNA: TGTGCCAGCAGCCGCCGACTAGCGGGGGACACCGGGGAGCTGTTTTTT; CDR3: CASSRRLAGDTGELFF
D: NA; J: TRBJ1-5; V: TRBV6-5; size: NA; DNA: TGTGCCAGCACCGAGGGGGGGCACAGGGATCAGCCCCAGCATTTT; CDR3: CASTEGGHRDQPQHF
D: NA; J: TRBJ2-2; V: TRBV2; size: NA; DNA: TGTGCCGGCGGGGTACGACCCACCGGGGAGCTGTTTTTT; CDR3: CAGGVRPTGELFF
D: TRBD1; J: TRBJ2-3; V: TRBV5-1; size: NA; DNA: TGCGCCAGCAGCTTGGCCCTAGGACAGGGTACAGATACGCAGTATTTT; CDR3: CASSLALGQGTDTQYF
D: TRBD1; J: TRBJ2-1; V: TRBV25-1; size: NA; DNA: TGTGCCAGCAGTGAACCGCCCGGGACAGGCATAGGGTTTGGGCAGTTCTTC; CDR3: CASSEPPGTGIGFGQFF
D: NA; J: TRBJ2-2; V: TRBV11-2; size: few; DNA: TGTGCCAGCAGCTTAGTCACGGTTTCGGGCACCGGGGAGCTGTTTTTT; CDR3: CASSLVTVSGTGELFF
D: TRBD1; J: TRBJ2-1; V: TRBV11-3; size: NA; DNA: TGTGCCAGCAGCTTAGGCAGGGGGCGCGACAATGAGCAGTTCTTC; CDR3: CASSLGRGRDNEQFF
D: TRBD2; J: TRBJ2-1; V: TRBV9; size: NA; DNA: TGTGCCAGCAGCGTAGGCGGGGGGGTCCTCAATGAGCAGTTCTTC; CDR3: CASSVGGGVLNEQFF